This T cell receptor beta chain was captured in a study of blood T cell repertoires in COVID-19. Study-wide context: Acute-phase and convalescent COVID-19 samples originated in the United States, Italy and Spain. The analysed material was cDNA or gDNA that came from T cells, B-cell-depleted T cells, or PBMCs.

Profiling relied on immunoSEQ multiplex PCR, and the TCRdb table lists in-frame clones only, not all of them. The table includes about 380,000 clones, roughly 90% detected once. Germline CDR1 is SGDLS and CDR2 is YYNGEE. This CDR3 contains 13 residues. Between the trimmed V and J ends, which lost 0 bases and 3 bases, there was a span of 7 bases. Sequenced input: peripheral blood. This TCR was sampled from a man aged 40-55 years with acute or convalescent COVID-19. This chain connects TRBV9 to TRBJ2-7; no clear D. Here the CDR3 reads CASSVADNYEQYF. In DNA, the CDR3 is TGTGCCAGCAGCGTAGCTGACAACTACGAGCAGTACTTC.